This T cell receptor beta chain was observed in a study of blood T cell repertoires in COVID-19. The wider study: PBMCs, B-cell-depleted T cells, or T cells were the source of the cDNA or gDNA that made up the material.

Authors' data handling: Counts of nucleated cells, estimated from reference gene primer amplification, were obtained. Using immunoSEQ multiplex PCR, the repertoire was profiled, and TCRdb retains in-frame clones only, with some absent. V, J and clone size are those of that table, while D and trimming were read from the DNA. The top ten clones hold around 1.5% of a sample with some 240,000 clones, 75% to 85% of them seen once. Germline values: CDR1 SGHTA, CDR2 FQGNSA. CDR3 length: 14 amino acids. The V and J ends lost 1 base and 7 bases respectively, with 11 bases between them. This chain joins TRBV7-2 and TRBJ2-1; D call uncertain. The sample was peripheral blood. This receptor was identified in a woman in her thirties or forties who had recovered from COVID-19. In DNA, the CDR3 is TGTGCCAGCAGCTTAGATGCGCTGAGGAATGAGCAGTTCTTC. Its translation is CASSLDALRNEQFF.